Following are 29 T cell receptor beta chains from one sample sequenced in a study of identical twins. TCRdb analysed the 5' RACE reads with MiXCR anew, one entry per CDR3 protein. This table holds about 690,000 distinct CDR3 sequences, around 21% found once. These data were also filed under a second study, of T cells expressing NK-cell markers.

Sequencing was carried out using PBMCs. The source of these receptors is a woman aged 18-30 years in good health.

This clonotype was observed a few times. The chain joins TRBV29-1 to TRBJ2-5; D uncertain. The CDR3 runs to 13 residues. Per germline, CDR1 SQVTM and CDR2 ANQGSEA. The V and J ends lost 5 bases and 5 bases respectively, with 15 bases between them. CDR3 DNA: TGCAGCGTTCGGTGGCGTCCTTGGGAGACCCAGTACTTC. This codes for CSVRWRPWETQYF.

This clonotype was seen only a few times. The V call is TRBV12-3 or TRBV12-4, the J call TRBJ2-3, with a tentative D call TRBD1 (5 bases). The ends were cut back, 4 bases at V and 5 bases at J, with 13 bases in the middle. The CDR3 covers 14 residues. The CDR3 coding sequence is TGTGCCAGCAGTTCCCAGGGAATAAGAGATACGCAGTATTTT. Protein product: CASSSQGIRDTQYF.

The rearrangement joins TRBV7-2 to TRBJ2-7, with D possibly being TRBD1 or TRBD2 (5 bases each). CDR3 length equals 15 residues. Trimming pared 6 bases from V and 4 bases from J, leaving 19 bases between. Germline V gene data show CDR1 as SGHTA and CDR2 as FQGNSA. For the CDR3, the DNA is TGTGCCAGCAGGCCGCCCTGGGGACCAGGATACGAGCAGTACTTC. It yields the protein CASRPPWGPGYEQYF.

V usage is TRBV20-1 and J usage is TRBJ2-1; no firm D call. Germline assignment: CDR1 DFQATT and CDR2 SNEGSKA (reference sequence). Trimming removed 2 bases at V and 8 bases at J, with 13 bases between. The CDR3 is 13 amino acids. The CDR3 nucleotides read TGCAGTGCTAGATACCTGCCCCGGGATGAGCAGTTCTTC. Amino acids: CSARYLPRDEQFF.

This chain connects TRBV3-1 to TRBJ2-1; 7 bases fit TRBD1. Germline V lookup: CDR1 LGHDT, CDR2 YNNKEL (reference sequence). The J segment lost 0 bases and the V segment lost 2 bases, leaving 19 bases of the junction unmatched. The CDR3 runs to 21 residues. For the CDR3, the DNA is TGTGCCAGCAGCCAACCTTTCAGACAGGGATCTTTGCCCAGCTCCTACAATGAGCAGTTCTTC. This translates into CASSQPFRQGSLPSSYNEQFF.

This clonotype was detected many times. This sequence joins TRBV12-3 or TRBV12-4 and TRBJ1-1; weak D call: TRBD1 (5 bases). Deletions cut 6 bases from V and 0 bases from J, with 8 bases between. The CDR3 contains 13 residues. The CDR3 DNA reads as TGTGCCAGCAGGGGACGGATGAACACTGAAGCTTTCTTT. Translated: CASRGRMNTEAFF.

The chain employs TRBV12-3 or TRBV12-4 and TRBJ1-2; 7 positions agree with TRBD1. The V gene end was trimmed by 3 bases and the J gene end by 0 bases; junction bases not matched to a gene: 4. The CDR3 runs to 15 residues. The DNA for the CDR3 is TGTGCCAGCAGTTTTAGGGACAGCGCTAACTATGGCTACACCTTC. Amino acid sequence: CASSFRDSANYGYTF.

Here the CDR3 DNA reads TGTGCCAGCAGTTACTTCAGGGGGCAACCCTACGAGCAGTACTTC. Amino acids: CASSYFRGQPYEQYF. The rearrangement uses TRBV6-5 and TRBJ2-7; 8 positions agree with TRBD1. V lost 1 base and J lost 2; bases outside the gene matches: 4. This CDR3 is built from 15 residues. Germline CDR1 reads MNHEY; CDR2 reads SVGAGI.

This clonotype was counted a few times. In DNA form, the CDR3 reads TGTGCCAGCAGCTTTAAGTACGGCTACACCTTC. Protein sequence: CASSFKYGYTF. V gene TRBV5-6 combines with J gene TRBJ1-2, with D unresolved. V was shortened by 2 bases and J by 8 bases, with 7 bases between the two germline ends. This CDR3 spans 11 amino acids. Germline assignment: CDR1 SGHDT and CDR2 YYEEEE.

The chain couples TRBV5-5 to TRBJ2-1; a possible D gene is TRBD1 (5 bases). Germline V gene lookup returns CDR1 SGHKS and CDR2 YYEKEE (reference sequence). The germline V and J ends were trimmed by 0 bases and 5 bases, with 12 bases remaining between them. CDR3 length: 15 residues. This chain's CDR3 is CASSLVAGSHNEQFF. For the CDR3, the DNA is TGTGCCAGCAGCTTGGTGGCAGGGTCCCACAATGAGCAGTTCTTC.

This chain links TRBV21-1 with TRBJ2-7; TRBD1, the table's D call, lacks a check against the DNA. TRBV21-1 is described as a pseudogene. This CDR3 has 18 residues. This CDR3 is CASSKAMTGTLVVNEQYF. In nucleotides, the CDR3 is TGTGCCAGCAGCAAAGCGATGACCGGGACACTCGTTGTCAACGAGCAGTACTTC.

The chain employs TRBV6-2 or TRBV6-3 and TRBJ2-5; 16 bases line up with TRBD2. Germline trimming cut 5 bases from V and 4 bases from J; bases unmatched to any gene: 19. Germline V gives CDR1 MNHEY, CDR2 SVGEGT. The CDR3 has 21 amino acids. CDR3 amino acids: CASSPGLAGGPRGAPRETQYF. The CDR3 nucleotides are TGTGCCAGCAGTCCGGGACTAGCGGGAGGGCCGCGAGGTGCACCAAGAGAGACCCAGTACTTC.

In this sample, this clonotype turned up many times. CDR3 region: CASSSGGRDTQYF. CDR3 nucleotide sequence: TGTGCCAGCAGCTCCGGAGGGAGGGATACGCAGTATTTT. This chain joins TRBV11-2 and TRBJ2-3; D possibly corresponds to TRBD2 (6 bases). The CDR3 is 13 amino acids. Germline V CDR1 and CDR2: SGHAT, FQNNGV. Trimming stripped 4 bases from V and 6 bases from J, with 11 bases between.

CDR3 bases: TGCGCCAGCAGCCTCCGAGCGGGAAGCAACTACAATGAGCAGTTCTTC. Translated, it gives CASSLRAGSNYNEQFF. The rearrangement links TRBV5-1 to TRBJ2-1; TRBD2 matches 7 bases. The J segment lost 3 bases and the V segment lost 4 bases, leaving 10 bases of the junction unmatched. This CDR3 is 16 amino acids long. The germline V gene has CDR1 SGHRS and CDR2 YFSETQ.

This clonotype came up a few times. The chain combines TRBV29-1 with TRBJ2-5; 9 nucleotides match TRBD2. Germline lookup yields CDR1 SQVTM and CDR2 ANQGSEA. V shed 7 bases and J 5 bases; nucleotides not matched to a gene: 14. The CDR3 is made up of 15 amino acids. The CDR3 loop reads CSAGGQRGVEETQYF. For the CDR3, the DNA is TGCAGCGCCGGGGGGCAGCGGGGGGTGGAGGAGACCCAGTACTTC.

The V and J genes are TRBV7-9 and TRBJ1-2, with D perhaps TRBD1 (6 bases). The ends were cut back, 5 bases at V and 6 bases at J, with 19 bases in the middle. The CDR3 length is 15 residues. Per germline, CDR1 SEHNR and CDR2 FQNEAQ (reference sequence). The CDR3: CASSVAQGVGDGYTF. CDR3 nucleotide sequence: TGTGCCAGCAGCGTTGCACAGGGAGTTGGCGATGGCTACACCTTC.

The V call is TRBV20-1, the J call TRBJ2-5; D may be TRBD1 or TRBD2 (6 bases each). The germline CDR1 and CDR2 sequences are DFQATT and SNEGSKA (reference sequence). V was shortened by 3 bases and J by 4 bases, with 12 bases between the two germline ends. This CDR3 is 13 amino acids long. DNA for the CDR3: TGCAGTGCTAGCGGGGGCCGTGGAGAGACCCAGTACTTC. Translation gives CSASGGRGETQYF.

This clonotype occurred a few times. The chain couples TRBV27 to TRBJ2-3; D possibly corresponds to TRBD2 (5 bases). The germline CDR1 and CDR2 sequences are MNHEY and SMNVEV (reference sequence). The CDR3 covers 15 residues. With 1 base removed from V and 0 bases from J, the gap between germline ends came to 8 bases. CDR3 coding DNA: TGTGCCAGCAGTTTATTTCCGGGGAGCACAGATACGCAGTATTTT. Protein: CASSLFPGSTDTQYF.

The CDR3 DNA is TGCAGTTCGACTAGCGGGTTCTACTACGAGCAGTACTTC. This sequence encodes CSSTSGFYYEQYF. The gene calls are TRBV20-1 and TRBJ2-7, with TRBD2 matching 10 bases. Germline V gene sequence: CDR1 DFQATT, CDR2 SNEGSKA (reference sequence). The junction had 7 bases not matched to a gene; V was cut back by 8 bases and J by 3 bases. The CDR3 totals 13 residues.

The CDR3: CSAEPGSHEQFF. CDR3 bases: TGCAGTGCTGAACCGGGGTCACATGAGCAGTTCTTC. This chain uses TRBV20-1 with TRBJ2-1, with D possibly being TRBD2 (5 bases). Trimming took off 5 bases at V and 8 bases at J, with 13 bases between the two ends. Germline V gene sequence: CDR1 DFQATT, CDR2 SNEGSKA (reference sequence). This CDR3 region has 12 residues.

The sample holds many counts of this clonotype. The chain employs TRBV20-1 and TRBJ2-3; D is possibly TRBD1 or TRBD2 (5 bases each). The CDR3 consists of 14 residues. V lost 3 bases, J lost 3 bases, and 13 bases lay in between. Germline loops: CDR1 DFQATT, CDR2 SNEGSKA (reference sequence). The CDR3 spells CSARVRGTTDTQYF. The CDR3 nucleotides read TGCAGTGCTAGGGTACGTGGGACGACAGATACGCAGTATTTT.

The V call is TRBV3-1, the J call TRBJ1-5; maybe TRBD1 (6 bases). This CDR3 spans 17 amino acids. V lost 3 bases, J lost 4 bases, and 19 bases lay in between. CDR1 and CDR2 (germline): LGHDT, YNNKEL (reference sequence). The CDR3: CASSQGPRQAGNQPQHF. As DNA, the CDR3 is TGTGCCAGCAGCCAGGGGCCCCGACAGGCCGGGAATCAGCCCCAGCATTTT.

The sample holds a few counts of this clonotype. CDR3 amino acids: CASSLVGSPLAFF. CDR3 coding DNA: TGCGCCAGCAGCTTGGTGGGCTCACCTTTGGCTTTCTTT. J is TRBJ1-1 and V is TRBV5-1, with D hard to call. The germline V gene has CDR1 SGHRS and CDR2 YFSETQ. Trimming removed 0 bases at V and 11 bases at J, with 14 bases between. CDR3 size: 13 residues.

The chain is built from TRBV15 and TRBJ2-7, with D possibly called TRBD1 or TRBD2 (5 bases each). Germline V gives CDR1 LNHNV, CDR2 YYDKDF (reference sequence). Trimming cost V 6 bases and J 0 bases, with 9 bases left between them. The CDR3 runs 13 residues. DNA of the CDR3: TGTGCCACCAGGGGGGAACACTCCTACGAGCAGTACTTC. Amino acids: CATRGEHSYEQYF.

This rearrangement joins TRBV6-5 to TRBJ1-6; possibly TRBD1 for D (6 bases). The CDR3 runs to 16 residues. Per germline, CDR1 MNHEY and CDR2 SVGAGI. Trimming shortened V by 2 bases and J by 6 bases, and 14 bases separated the two germline ends. CDR3 loop: CASSYTWWGANSPLHF. CDR3 sequence (DNA): TGTGCCAGCAGTTACACCTGGTGGGGGGCTAATTCACCCCTCCACTTT.

The J gene is TRBJ2-1, the V gene TRBV20-1; D unclear. The germline V gene has CDR1 DFQATT and CDR2 SNEGSKA (reference sequence). The ends were cut back, 0 bases at V and 0 bases at J, with 12 bases in the middle. The CDR3 is made up of 16 amino acids. CDR3: CSARDLSARSYNEQFF. The CDR3 DNA reads as TGCAGTGCTAGAGACCTATCAGCCCGCTCCTACAATGAGCAGTTCTTC.

The chain has TRBV15 and TRBJ2-7; D gene uncertain. CDR3 length: 15 amino acids. V was clipped by 1 base and J by 2 bases, with 12 bases between them. From germline, CDR1 is LNHNV and CDR2 YYDKDF (reference sequence). CDR3 DNA: TGTGCCACCAGCAGAGTCGGCGGAACCGCCTACGAGCAGTACTTC. Translated, it gives CATSRVGGTAYEQYF.

Ten or more counts support this clonotype. This chain joins TRBV12-3 or TRBV12-4 and TRBJ2-7; possibly TRBD2 for D (5 bases). The CDR3 contains 11 residues. The V gene lost 5 bases and the J gene lost 6 bases, with 8 bases spanning the gap. CDR3 loop: CASSRRGEQYF. The CDR3 bases are TGTGCCAGCAGTCGCCGGGGCGAGCAGTACTTC.

The gene calls are TRBV6-5 and TRBJ1-1, with D uncertain. The CDR3 has 14 amino acids. V was pared by 4 bases and J by 1 base, with 10 bases between. Germline V gene sequence: CDR1 MNHEY, CDR2 SVGAGI. Written as DNA, the CDR3 is TGTGCCAGCAGTTTCTTGACTGAGAACACTGAAGCTTTCTTT. Translating it yields CASSFLTENTEAFF.